Listed here are 25 T cell receptor beta chains from one sample, sequenced in a study of OX40 agonist ivuxolimab in advanced cancers. Libraries were made using the immunoSEQ multiplex PCR assay. Entries here come from immuneACCESS through TCRdb and include only in-frame sequences with V and J called. Some clones fail to appear in such tables; in the studies checked, an unresolved V gene covers under half of the shortfall, and the cause of the remainder is unknown. In all, the sample holds approximately 70,000 clones, and approximately 78% of those were seen once. The top ten hold 0.4% to 0.45% of the sample. Sequenced material: CD4+ or CD8+ T cells sorted from blood, taken in a trial of the OX40 agonist ivuxolimab. The receptors stem from an adult with an advanced solid tumor such as melanoma, head and neck, liver or kidney cancer.

V usage is TRBV14 and J usage is TRBJ1-4, with D hard to call. The V and J ends lost 0 bases and 7 bases respectively, with 12 bases between them. The V gene's germline CDR1 is SGHDN and CDR2 FVKESK. CDR3 length: 15 residues. The CDR3 DNA sequence: TGTGCCAGCAGCCAAGATCTGGGCTTGGGTGAAAAACTGTTTTTT. This codes for CASSQDLGLGEKLFF.

The gene calls are TRBV5-1 and TRBJ2-5, with TRBD2 as a possible D gene (6 bases). The CDR3 is 14 amino acids. Germline V gene sequence: CDR1 SGHRS, CDR2 YFSETQ. V gave up 5 bases and J gave up 4 bases, with 15 bases separating them. The DNA of the CDR3 is TGCGCCAGCAGATTGCTGACGGGAGCAGAGACCCAGTACTTC. Residues: CASRLLTGAETQYF.

This sequence joins TRBV2 and TRBJ1-2, with TRBD1 matching over 8 bases. J was trimmed by 9 bases and V by 0 bases; bases with no gene match: 12. The CDR3 has 16 residues. Per germline, CDR1 SNHLY and CDR2 FYNNEI. The CDR3 bases are TGTGCCAGCAGTGAAGCCATGGGACAGGCCGTTTATCGCTACACCTTC. Translating gives CASSEAMGQAVYRYTF.

This chain joins TRBV18 and TRBJ2-5; D is tentatively TRBD1 or TRBD2 (5 bases each). V was clipped by 3 bases and J by 3 bases, with 14 bases between them. Germline-derived CDR1 and CDR2 are KGHSH and LQKENI. CDR3 length equals 15 residues. The CDR3 loop is CASSPPEGLKETQYF. Written as DNA, the CDR3 is TGTGCCAGCTCACCCCCTGAGGGGCTTAAAGAGACCCAGTACTTC.

The chain employs TRBV28 and TRBJ1-5, with a tentative D call TRBD1 (5 bases). The CDR3 has 16 residues. Germline V lookup: CDR1 MDHEN, CDR2 SYDVKM. The ends were cut back, 5 bases at V and 3 bases at J, with 17 bases in the middle. Written as DNA, the CDR3 is TGTGCCAGCAGTGTCTTGGGGGGACGTTACAATCAGCCCCAGCATTTT. Translating gives CASSVLGGRYNQPQHF.

The J gene is TRBJ2-3, the V gene TRBV19; TRBD2 matches at 14 bases. The CDR3 consists of 14 residues. The germline CDR1 and CDR2 sequences are LNHDA and SQIVND (reference sequence). J was trimmed by 5 bases and V by 8 bases; bases with no gene match: 3. CDR3 DNA: TGTGCCAGTGGGACTAGCGGGGGATTAGATACGCAGTATTTT. This encodes CASGTSGGLDTQYF.

The chain has TRBV28 and TRBJ2-3; maybe TRBD1 (6 bases). Trimming cost V 9 bases and J 2 bases, with 18 bases left between them. CDR3 length: 15 residues. Germline-derived CDR1 and CDR2 are MDHEN and SYDVKM. The CDR3 region is CASRNMDRITDTQYF. The CDR3 DNA sequence: TGTGCCAGTCGGAATATGGACAGAATCACAGATACGCAGTATTTT.

The chain links TRBV5-1 to TRBJ1-5; 9 bases are a match to TRBD1. There are 18 residues in the CDR3. J lost 0 bases, V lost 2 bases, and 9 bases had no gene match. From germline, CDR1 is SGHRS and CDR2 YFSETQ. The CDR3 nucleotides read TGCGCCAGCAGCTTAGGGACAGGGCCCATGTATAGCAATCAGCCCCAGCATTTT. Residues: CASSLGTGPMYSNQPQHF.

This clone came up a few times. The chain uses TRBV18 and TRBJ1-4, with D unclear. With 4 bases removed from V and 2 bases from J, the gap between germline ends came to 8 bases. The germline V gene has CDR1 KGHSH and CDR2 LQKENI. This CDR3 contains 14 residues. CDR3 bases: TGTGCCAGCTCACGCGAACTGACTAATGAAAAACTGTTTTTT. Encoded protein: CASSRELTNEKLFF. Full variable domain (missing parts from reference TRBV18 and TRBJ1-4): NAGVMQNPRHLVRRRGQEARLRCSPMKGHSHVYWYRQLPEEGLKFMVYLQKENIIDESGMPKERFSAEFPKEGPSILRIQQVVRGDSAAYFCASSRELTNEKLFFGSGTQLSVL.

The rearrangement joins TRBV9 to TRBJ2-1, with 8 bases aligning to TRBD2. V shed 3 bases and J 16 bases; nucleotides not matched to a gene: 12. CDR1 and CDR2 from the germline V gene are SGDLS and YYNGEE. This CDR3 comprises 13 residues. CDR3 sequence: CASSAVSGTSEFF. Here the CDR3 DNA reads TGTGCCAGCAGCGCGGTTTCCGGGACTAGTGAATTCTTC.

The CDR3 protein is CASGLLAAHTDTQYF. The DNA of the CDR3 is TGTGCCAGTGGCCTCCTGGCAGCCCACACAGATACGCAGTATTTT. The chain joins TRBV27 to TRBJ2-3; no clear D gene. The CDR3 is 15 amino acids. V lost 9 bases to trimming and J lost 2 bases, with 18 bases between them. CDR1 is MNHEY and CDR2 is SMNVEV in the germline V gene (reference sequence).

V is TRBV28 and J is TRBJ1-4; 9 bases match TRBD1. J lost 6 bases, V lost 7 bases, and 15 bases had no gene match. The germline V gene encodes CDR1 MDHEN and CDR2 SYDVKM. There are 17 residues in the CDR3. For the CDR3, the DNA is TGTGCCAGCATCAACAGGGGGCTAAGGATACGTCATGAAAAACTGTTTTTT. It translates to CASINRGLRIRHEKLFF.

This sequence joins TRBV15 and TRBJ1-3, with D unresolved. The ends were cut back, 3 bases at V and 0 bases at J, with 0 bases in the middle. The length of the CDR3 is 12 residues. The germline gives CDR1 LNHNV, CDR2 YYDKDF (reference sequence). In DNA, the CDR3 is TGTGCCACCAGCAGCTCTGGAAACACCATATATTTT. Translating gives CATSSSGNTIYF.

The J gene is TRBJ1-2, the V gene TRBV10-1; D ambiguous. This CDR3 is 12 amino acids long. Deletions cut 4 bases from V and 8 bases from J, with 11 bases between. Germline-derived CDR1 and CDR2 are WNHNN and SYGVQD (reference sequence). In DNA form, the CDR3 reads TGCGCCAGCAGTGGGAGACCCGACGGCTACACCTTC. Encoded protein: CASSGRPDGYTF.

CDR3 in DNA: TGTGCCAGCAGCCCCACTAGCGGGGCCCAAGAGACCCAGTACTTC. The encoded protein is CASSPTSGAQETQYF. The chain joins TRBV4-2 to TRBJ2-5; TRBD2 matches 10 bases. From germline, CDR1 is LGHNA and CDR2 YNFKEQ. This CDR3 has 15 residues. The V gene end was trimmed by 4 bases and the J gene end by 1 base; junction bases not matched to a gene: 3.

This rearrangement joins TRBV30 to TRBJ1-1, with D uncertain. V was cut by 2 bases and J by 2 bases, with 15 bases left in between. This CDR3 is 15 amino acids long. Germline V gene sequence: CDR1 GTSNPN, CDR2 SVGIG (reference sequence). The CDR3 coding sequence is TGTGCCTGGAGTCCCCCGGGCCTCAGTAACACTGAAGCTTTCTTT. The encoded protein is CAWSPPGLSNTEAFF.

This sequence joins TRBV5-4 and TRBJ2-7, with D perhaps given as TRBD1 or TRBD2 (5 bases each). Looked up from germline, CDR1 is SGHNT and CDR2 is YYREEE (reference sequence). The CDR3 is made up of 13 amino acids. V was trimmed by 4 bases and J by 4 bases, leaving 12 bases between them. In DNA form, the CDR3 reads TGTGCCAGCAGCCCTGGGACGGAGTACGAGCAGTACTTC. Translating it yields CASSPGTEYEQYF.

The chain combines TRBV28 with TRBJ2-2; D gene unclear. CDR1 and CDR2 (germline): MDHEN, SYDVKM. The CDR3 contains 14 residues. Trimming removed 8 bases from V and 0 bases from J, with 10 bases in between. The CDR3 DNA reads TGTGCCAGCGGTACAGACTCGAACACCGGGGAGCTGTTTTTT. It specifies CASGTDSNTGELFF.

J is TRBJ2-3 and V is TRBV21-1. TRBV21-1 counts as a pseudogene. The CDR3 extends over 20 amino acids. This CDR3 reads CASRQRRYPAGRRRTDTQYF. DNA for the CDR3: TGTGCCAGCAGGCAAAGACGGTATCCGGCTGGACGCCGGCGGACAGATACGCAGTATTTT.

This chain uses TRBV5-1 with TRBJ1-4, with a weak D call TRBD1 (5 bases). Per the germline V gene, CDR1 is SGHRS and CDR2 is YFSETQ. The V end lost 1 base, the J end lost 0 bases, and 16 bases lay between the germline ends. This CDR3 has 18 residues. The CDR3 loop is CASSLTGAHLATNEKLFF. The CDR3, as DNA: TGCGCCAGCAGCTTGACAGGCGCCCACCTCGCAACTAATGAAAAACTGTTTTTT.

The chain couples TRBV5-4 to TRBJ2-7; a possible D gene is TRBD2 (6 bases). The CDR3 loop spans 16 amino acids. Deletions cut 1 base from V and 1 base from J, with 15 bases between. Germline values: CDR1 SGHNT, CDR2 YYREEE (reference sequence). CDR3 sequence: CASSLSPFGRSYEQYF. CDR3 DNA sequence: TGTGCCAGCAGCTTGAGCCCTTTCGGGAGATCCTACGAGCAGTACTTC.

V and J are TRBV6-1 and TRBJ2-5, with D perhaps TRBD1 (5 bases). Trimming pared 10 bases from V and 5 bases from J, leaving 17 bases between. This CDR3 spans 13 amino acids. Germline-derived CDR1 and CDR2 are MNHNS and SASEGT. For the CDR3, the DNA is TGTGCCATCAGAACCAGGGTAGGGGAGACCCAGTACTTC. Translated: CAIRTRVGETQYF.

The chain employs TRBV5-1 and TRBJ1-1, with D unclear. Deletions cut 5 bases from V and 4 bases from J, with 12 bases between. The length of the CDR3 is 13 residues. CDR1 is SGHRS, CDR2 YFSETQ, per germline. The CDR3 bases are TGCGCCAGCAGGGTGGGGAGGGCCACTGAAGCTTTCTTT. This translates into CASRVGRATEAFF.

The chain combines TRBV7-9 with TRBJ1-5; D gene unclear. This CDR3 has 14 residues. V was cut by 5 bases and J by 2 bases, with 10 bases left in between. Germline CDR1 is SEHNR and CDR2 is FQNEAQ (reference sequence). The CDR3 spells CASSVGGGNQPQHF. The CDR3 DNA reads as TGTGCCAGCAGCGTGGGTGGGGGCAATCAGCCCCAGCATTTT.

The genes are TRBV5-1 and TRBJ1-2, with TRBD1 as a possible D gene (5 bases). Trimming cost V 0 bases and J 0 bases, with 9 bases left between them. Germline-derived CDR1 and CDR2 are SGHRS and YFSETQ. This CDR3 is 15 amino acids long. The CDR3 DNA reads as TGCGCCAGCAGCTTGGGACAGTCGGCTAACTATGGCTACACCTTC. This codes for CASSLGQSANYGYTF.